Following are 14 T cell receptor beta chains from one sample sequenced in a study of cytomegalovirus exposure and HLA in healthy donors listed by TCRdb under 2017. Library preparation used the immunoSEQ multiplex PCR assay. The multiplex PCR relied on a mix of 60 forward primers for TCR Vbeta segments and 13 reverse primers for TCR Jbeta segments. The source is immuneACCESS, and TCRdb retained only in-frame sequences with V and J called. Part of the clones is not carried over; for the studies checked, unresolved V genes explain less than half of this, and the remainder is unexplained. The table for this sample lists around 170,000 clones; roughly 85% of them were counted only once. 0.69% of the sample is taken by the ten largest. What was sequenced was PBMCs. The receptors originated from a woman aged 40 to 50 in good health and CMV-seronegative.

The V call is TRBV10-1, the J call TRBJ2-3; the match to TRBD1 covers 11 bases. This CDR3 is 14 amino acids long. The junction had 3 bases not matched to a gene; V was cut back by 6 bases and J by 4 bases. CDR1 is WNHNN and CDR2 is SYGVQD in the germline V gene (reference sequence). For the CDR3, the DNA is TGCGCCAGCAGCGGACAGGGGGCAGCAGATACGCAGTATTTT. It specifies CASSGQGAADTQYF.

This clone was counted between two and nine times. This chain uses TRBV4-1 with TRBJ1-2; a possible D gene is TRBD1 (6 bases). Trimming left V 0 bases short and J 2 bases short, with 13 bases between. The CDR3 spans 16 residues. Germline loops: CDR1 MGHRA, CDR2 YSYEKL. CDR3 protein: CASSQDTGPPNYGYTF. The DNA for the CDR3 is TGCGCCAGCAGCCAAGATACAGGGCCGCCAAACTATGGCTACACCTTC.

The chain is built from TRBV27 and TRBJ2-3; perhaps TRBD1 as D (5 bases). Germline CDR1 and CDR2: MNHEY and SMNVEV (reference sequence). The CDR3 is made up of 14 amino acids. V was clipped by 0 bases and J by 3 bases, with 7 bases between them. CDR3 nucleotides: TGTGCCAGCAGTTTATCTCCAGGGACAGATACGCAGTATTTT. This translates into CASSLSPGTDTQYF.

Here the CDR3 reads CASSLVRDGAYEQYF. CDR3 in DNA: TGTGCCAGCAGCTTAGTCCGGGATGGGGCCTACGAGCAGTACTTC. This chain joins TRBV11-2 and TRBJ2-7, with D tentatively TRBD2 (5 bases). The V gene's germline CDR1 is SGHAT and CDR2 FQNNGV. The germline V and J ends were trimmed by 1 base and 2 bases, with 12 bases remaining between them. This CDR3 is built from 15 residues.

The rearrangement uses TRBV5-1 and TRBJ1-1, with D possibly TRBD1 on 6 matching bases. CDR1 and CDR2 (germline): SGHRS, YFSETQ. V was pared by 4 bases and J by 1 base, with 11 bases between. The CDR3 extends over 14 amino acids. In DNA, the CDR3 is TGCGCCAGCAGCCCTGGGACATGGAACACTGAAGCTTTCTTT. Its protein product is CASSPGTWNTEAFF.

The CDR3 loop is CASSKGTGRQQYF. The CDR3, as DNA: TGTGCCAGCAGCAAGGGGACAGGGAGGCAGCAGTACTTC. This rearrangement joins TRBV6-5 to TRBJ2-7, with TRBD1 identical over 9 bases. The CDR3 has 13 residues. The V and J ends lost 6 bases and 8 bases, in that order; junction bases with no gene match: 8. Germline CDR1 and CDR2: MNHEY and SVGAGI.

This clone showed up just a few times. This rearrangement joins TRBV6-6 to TRBJ2-2, with 8 bases identical to TRBD1. The CDR3 is made up of 14 amino acids. Germline CDR1 reads MNHNY; CDR2 reads SVGAGI (reference sequence). J was trimmed by 7 bases and V by 5 bases; bases with no gene match: 6. In nucleotides, the CDR3 is TGTGCCAGCAGTGTCCGACAGGGGAACGGGGAGCTGTTTTTT. The encoded protein is CASSVRQGNGELFF.

This clone was found once. This chain uses TRBV4-3 with TRBJ2-3, with 8 nucleotides matching TRBD2. The CDR3 loop spans 18 amino acids. The junction had 13 bases not matched to a gene; V was cut back by 0 bases and J by 5 bases. CDR1 and CDR2 (germline): LGHNA, YSLEER. CDR3 DNA sequence: TGCGCCAGCAGCCAAGATCCATGGGCAGCGGGAGTGGGAGATACGCAGTATTTT. As protein: CASSQDPWAAGVGDTQYF.

J is TRBJ2-1 and V is TRBV5-5; 8 nucleotides match TRBD1. Trimming took 0 bases from V and 0 from J; bases not matched to a gene: 2. The CDR3 is made up of 16 amino acids. Germline lookup yields CDR1 SGHKS and CDR2 YYEKEE (reference sequence). The CDR3 coding sequence is TGTGCCAGCAGCTTGGCCGGGACAGGCTCCTACAATGAGCAGTTCTTC. This encodes CASSLAGTGSYNEQFF.

This clone was counted a single time. This sequence joins TRBV13 and TRBJ2-1; 9 nucleotides align to TRBD2. The V and J ends lost 0 bases and 6 bases, in that order; junction bases with no gene match: 6. The germline V gene encodes CDR1 PRHDT and CDR2 FYEKMQ (reference sequence). CDR3 length: 16 amino acids. CDR3 sequence: CASSLGSVSGGNEQFF. CDR3 DNA: TGTGCCAGCAGCTTAGGTTCGGTTAGCGGGGGCAATGAGCAGTTCTTC.

The gene calls are TRBV6-6 and TRBJ2-2, with D perhaps TRBD2 (6 bases). Germline V CDR1 and CDR2: MNHNY, SVGAGI (reference sequence). V lost 2 bases to trimming and J lost 2 bases, with 9 bases between them. There are 15 residues in the CDR3. The CDR3 spells CASSYEGLNTGELFF. The CDR3 DNA sequence: TGTGCCAGCAGTTACGAGGGACTCAACACCGGGGAGCTGTTTTTT.

V is TRBV7-2 and J is TRBJ2-3; 11 nucleotides align to TRBD2. V gave up 6 bases and J gave up 2 bases; unmatched junction bases: 7. Germline V gene lookup returns CDR1 SGHTA and CDR2 FQGNSA. The CDR3 consists of 16 residues. This CDR3 reads CASRITSGSLTDTQYF. CDR3 sequence (DNA): TGTGCCAGCAGAATTACTAGCGGGAGCCTCACAGATACGCAGTATTTT.

This chain's CDR3 is CASQKAGNDEQYF. The CDR3 region has the DNA TGTGCCAGTCAAAAAGCGGGGAACGACGAGCAGTACTTC. The chain joins TRBV19 to TRBJ2-7; 7 positions match TRBD2. Germline CDR1 and CDR2: LNHDA and SQIVND (reference sequence). J lost 5 bases, V lost 8 bases, and 9 bases had no gene match. The CDR3 loop spans 13 amino acids.

This clone was detected once. V gene TRBV28 combines with J gene TRBJ1-5, with D unresolved. V lost 9 bases and J 0 bases, leaving 15 bases between the germline ends. Germline values: CDR1 MDHEN, CDR2 SYDVKM. This CDR3 is 15 amino acids long. The CDR3 region is CASYQQPYSNQPQHF. DNA for the CDR3: TGTGCCAGTTACCAACAGCCTTATAGCAATCAGCCCCAGCATTTT.